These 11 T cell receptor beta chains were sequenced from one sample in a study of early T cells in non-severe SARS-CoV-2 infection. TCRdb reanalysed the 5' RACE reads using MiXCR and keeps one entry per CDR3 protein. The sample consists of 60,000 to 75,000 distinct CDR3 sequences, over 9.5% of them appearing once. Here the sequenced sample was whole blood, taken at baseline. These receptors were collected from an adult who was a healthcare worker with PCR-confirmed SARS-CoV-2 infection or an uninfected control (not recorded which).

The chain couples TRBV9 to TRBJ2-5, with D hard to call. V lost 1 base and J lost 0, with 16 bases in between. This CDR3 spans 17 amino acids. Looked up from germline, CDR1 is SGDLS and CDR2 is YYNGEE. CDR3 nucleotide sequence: TGTGCCAGCAGCGTAAGCCCAATGGGCAGCGACCAAGAGACCCAGTACTTC. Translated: CASSVSPMGSDQETQYF.

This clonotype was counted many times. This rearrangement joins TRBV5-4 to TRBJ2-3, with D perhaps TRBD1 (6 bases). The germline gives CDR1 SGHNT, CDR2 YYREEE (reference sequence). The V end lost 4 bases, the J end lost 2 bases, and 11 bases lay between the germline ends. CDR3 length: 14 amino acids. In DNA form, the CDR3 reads TGTGCCAGCAGCACCTGGACAGACACAGATACGCAGTATTTT. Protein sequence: CASSTWTDTDTQYF. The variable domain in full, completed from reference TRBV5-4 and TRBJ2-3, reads ETGVTQSPTHLIKTRGQQVTLRCSSQSGHNTVSWYQQALGQGPQFIFQYYREEENGRGNFPPRFSGLQFPNYSSELNVNALELDDSALYLCASSTWTDTDTQYFGPGTRLTVL.

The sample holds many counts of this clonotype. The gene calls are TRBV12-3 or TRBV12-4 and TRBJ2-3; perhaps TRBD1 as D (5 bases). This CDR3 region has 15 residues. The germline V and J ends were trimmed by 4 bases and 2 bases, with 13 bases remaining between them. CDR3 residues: CASSSPAGLTDTQYF. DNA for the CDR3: TGTGCCAGCAGTTCCCCTGCAGGGCTCACAGATACGCAGTATTTT.

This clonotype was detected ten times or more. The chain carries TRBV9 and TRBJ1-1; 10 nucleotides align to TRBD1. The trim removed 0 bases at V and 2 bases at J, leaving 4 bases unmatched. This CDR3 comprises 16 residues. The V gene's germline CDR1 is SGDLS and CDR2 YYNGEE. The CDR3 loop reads CASSVEDRGYNTEAFF. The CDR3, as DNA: TGTGCCAGCAGCGTAGAGGACAGGGGGTACAACACTGAAGCTTTCTTT.

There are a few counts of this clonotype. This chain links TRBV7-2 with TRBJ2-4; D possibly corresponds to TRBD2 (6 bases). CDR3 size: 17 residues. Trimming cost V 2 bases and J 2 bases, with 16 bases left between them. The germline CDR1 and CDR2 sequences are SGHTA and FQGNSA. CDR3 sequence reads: CASSLNLRGRTKNIQYF. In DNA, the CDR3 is TGTGCCAGCAGCTTAAATTTGCGGGGAAGGACCAAAAACATTCAGTACTTC.

CDR3 in amino acids: CSVGQSNYGYTF. DNA for the CDR3: TGCAGCGTTGGGCAGAGTAACTATGGCTACACCTTC. This chain uses TRBV29-1 with TRBJ1-2; no firm D call. V was clipped by 4 bases and J by 1 base, with 7 bases between them. The germline V gene encodes CDR1 SQVTM and CDR2 ANQGSEA. The CDR3 spans 12 residues.

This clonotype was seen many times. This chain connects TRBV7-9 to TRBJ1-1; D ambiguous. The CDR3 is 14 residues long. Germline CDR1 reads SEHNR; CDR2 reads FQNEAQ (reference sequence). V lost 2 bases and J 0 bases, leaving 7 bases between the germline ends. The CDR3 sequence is CASSLLEMNTEAFF. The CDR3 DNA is TGTGCCAGCAGCTTATTAGAAATGAACACTGAAGCTTTCTTT. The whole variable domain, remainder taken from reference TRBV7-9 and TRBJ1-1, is DTGVSQNPRHKITKRGQNVTFRCDPISEHNRLYWYRQTLGQGPEFLTYFQNEAQLEKSRLLSDRFSAERPKGSFSTLEIQRTEQGDSAMYLCASSLLEMNTEAFFGQGTRLTVV.

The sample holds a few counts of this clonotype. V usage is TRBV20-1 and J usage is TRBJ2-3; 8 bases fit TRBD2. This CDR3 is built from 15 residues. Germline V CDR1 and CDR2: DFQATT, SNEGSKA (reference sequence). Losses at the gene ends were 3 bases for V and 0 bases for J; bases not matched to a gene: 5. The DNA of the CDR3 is TGCAGTGCTAGCGTACTAGCGGTGAGCACAGATACGCAGTATTTT. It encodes CSASVLAVSTDTQYF.

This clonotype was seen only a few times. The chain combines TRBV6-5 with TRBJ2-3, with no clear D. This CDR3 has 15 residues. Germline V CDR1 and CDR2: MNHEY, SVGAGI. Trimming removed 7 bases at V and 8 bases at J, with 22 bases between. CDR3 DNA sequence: TGTGCCAGCATTAATCCGGGTCCAGAAATTCGTACGCAGTATTTT. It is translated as CASINPGPEIRTQYF.

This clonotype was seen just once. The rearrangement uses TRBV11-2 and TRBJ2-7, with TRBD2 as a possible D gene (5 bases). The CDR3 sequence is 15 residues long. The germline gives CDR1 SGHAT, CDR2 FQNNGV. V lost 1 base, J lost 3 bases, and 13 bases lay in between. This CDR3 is CASSLAIGLIYEQYF. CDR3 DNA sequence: TGTGCCAGCAGCTTAGCTATTGGACTTATCTACGAGCAGTACTTC.

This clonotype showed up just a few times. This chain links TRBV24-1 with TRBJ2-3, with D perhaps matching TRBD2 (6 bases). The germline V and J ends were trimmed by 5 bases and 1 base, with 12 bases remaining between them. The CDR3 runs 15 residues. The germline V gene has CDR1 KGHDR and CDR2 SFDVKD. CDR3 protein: CATSAAGRGTDTQYF. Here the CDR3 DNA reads TGTGCCACCAGTGCCGCGGGACGGGGCACAGATACGCAGTATTTT.